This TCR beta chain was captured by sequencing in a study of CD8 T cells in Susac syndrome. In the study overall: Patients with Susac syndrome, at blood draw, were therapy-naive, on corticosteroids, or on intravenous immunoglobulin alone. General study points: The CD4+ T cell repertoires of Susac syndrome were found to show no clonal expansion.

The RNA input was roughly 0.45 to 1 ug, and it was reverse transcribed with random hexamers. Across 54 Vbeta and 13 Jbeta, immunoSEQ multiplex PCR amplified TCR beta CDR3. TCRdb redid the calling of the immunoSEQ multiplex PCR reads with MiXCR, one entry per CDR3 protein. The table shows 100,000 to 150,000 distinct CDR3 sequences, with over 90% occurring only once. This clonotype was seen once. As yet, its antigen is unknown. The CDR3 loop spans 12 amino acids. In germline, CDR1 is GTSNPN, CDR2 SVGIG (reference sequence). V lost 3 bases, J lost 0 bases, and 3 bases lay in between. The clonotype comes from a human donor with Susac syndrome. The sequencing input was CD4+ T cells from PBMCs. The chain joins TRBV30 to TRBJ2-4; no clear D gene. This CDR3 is CAWRVAKNIQYF. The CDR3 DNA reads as TGTGCCTGGAGAGTAGCCAAAAACATTCAGTACTTC.